This TCR beta chain was retrieved from a study of cytomegalovirus exposure and HLA in healthy donors. As regards this clone: What it binds is not known.

Sequencing used immunoSEQ multiplex PCR; TCRdb keeps in-frame clones, though not all of them. Here the sample spans roughly 150,000 clones, approximately 82% being singletons. The approximately 120-subject validation cohort, separate from the 666-subject first cohort, included the donors. CDR1 and CDR2 (germline): KGHSH, LQKENI. The CDR3 runs 14 residues. The V gene lost 5 bases and the J gene lost 3 bases, with 13 bases spanning the gap. Points from the study as a whole: While the bulk of TCR sequences proved rare, some public TCRs turned up in many donors. Subsequent analysis showed first-cohort TCR clusters tending to co-occur in 120 validation repertoires. The study listed 164 cytomegalovirus-associated TCR beta chains.

The TCR originated in a man aged 30-40 years in good health and CMV-seropositive. The chain carries TRBV18 and TRBJ1-1, with D hard to call. Input material: PBMCs. The CDR3 region has the DNA TGTGCCAGCTCAACCTTGAGGAGTGACACTGAAGCTTTCTTT. It encodes CASSTLRSDTEAFF.